This passage covers 4 T cell receptor beta chains from one sample sequenced in a study of human T cells and chemical hapten exposure (dated by TCRdb to the early 2020s). Receptor amplification or capture employed RACE. The sequencing machine was a NextSeq 500. TCRdb reanalyzed the raw reads on its own, using fastp at Q25 for trimming and MiXCR for clone calling, and kept in-frame beta chains. Identical CDR3 protein sequences are pooled into one entry, listed with their most common genes and DNA. A total of about 82,000 distinct CDR3 sequences appear in this sample, roughly 10% of them only once. Of the sample, 4% to 5% falls within the top ten clones. The time point label of this sample denotes: patch test 1, 2 weeks after DPC sensitization. Read against the paper, the sample's treatment or condition label means: therapeutic diphenylcyclopropenone sensitization with weekly scalp DPC. The sample in question was whole blood, obtained in connection with sensitization to the hapten diphenylcyclopropenone (DPC). The origin of the receptors is a woman between 50 and 59 years old with alopecia areata. Some clones in this sample may be carry-over from other donors' samples.

V and J are TRBV4-2 and TRBJ1-5, with D maybe TRBD1 (5 bases). This CDR3 comprises 16 residues. Germline V CDR1 and CDR2: LGHNA, YNFKEQ. V dropped 1 base and J dropped 0 bases, with 10 bases sitting between them. The CDR3 loop reads CASSQGSGDSNQPQHF. The CDR3 bases are TGTGCCAGCAGCCAAGGTTCGGGGGATAGCAATCAGCCCCAGCATTTT.

This chain links TRBV2 with TRBJ2-7; D may be TRBD1 (6 bases). V was shortened by 2 bases and J by 0 bases, with 8 bases between the two germline ends. The germline V gene has CDR1 SNHLY and CDR2 FYNNEI. The CDR3 has 14 amino acids. CDR3 loop: CASSETGPSYEQYF. CDR3 in DNA: TGTGCCAGCAGTGAAACAGGGCCCTCCTACGAGCAGTACTTC.

This clonotype appeared many times. J is TRBJ2-5 and V is TRBV12-3 or TRBV12-4, with 9 bases fitting TRBD1. Trimming removed 7 bases from V and 5 bases from J; junction bases left unmatched: 8. This CDR3 has 14 amino acids. This CDR3 is CASNPGTGSETQYF. The DNA for the CDR3 is TGTGCCAGCAACCCGGGGACAGGGAGTGAGACCCAGTACTTC.

This clonotype was seen at least ten times. The CDR3 DNA is TGCGCCAGCAGCTTGGTACCCACGGGACAAAAACTTGAAGCTTTCTTT. This encodes CASSLVPTGQKLEAFF. The chain carries TRBV5-1 and TRBJ1-1; perhaps TRBD1 as D (6 bases). This CDR3 spans 16 amino acids. From germline, CDR1 is SGHRS and CDR2 YFSETQ. Trimming stripped 0 bases from V and 7 bases from J, with 19 bases between.